The 19 T cell receptor beta chains listed next were all sequenced from one sample in a study of Graves' ophthalmopathy and Graves' hyperthyroidism. As the template, RNA transcripts were used to amplify TCR beta CDR3 regions. First-round RT-PCR with HTBI primers preceded a second-round multiplex PCR. TCRdb re-derived calls from the multiplex PCR reads in MiXCR, one entry per CDR3 protein. The sample has about 740,000 distinct CDR3 sequences, around 40% seen once. The source material was peripheral blood. The receptors originated from an adult man with Graves' ophthalmopathy.

To note about this clonotype: Since a much larger clone is just one base distant, this may be a read error. The chain uses TRBV7-2 and TRBJ2-5; no clear D gene. The V gene lost 8 bases and the J gene lost 4 bases, with 11 bases spanning the gap. This CDR3 spans 12 amino acids. Germline V gene data show CDR1 as SGHTA and CDR2 as FQGNSA. The CDR3 protein is CASGHSAETQYF. CDR3 bases: TGTGCCAGCGGCCACAGTGCAGAGACCCAGTACTTC.

This clonotype was seen at least ten times. The genes are TRBV7-9 and TRBJ2-7; 7 nucleotides align to TRBD1. This CDR3 is built from 14 residues. The germline V gene has CDR1 SEHNR and CDR2 FQNEAQ (reference sequence). V lost 1 base and J lost 2; bases outside the gene matches: 2. In DNA, the CDR3 is TGTGCCAGCAGCTTAGTTCAGGGGGCCTACGAGCAGTACTTC. This translates into CASSLVQGAYEQYF.

There are a few counts of this clonotype. The CDR3 loop reads CASSLLERGTQYF. In DNA form, the CDR3 reads TGTGCCAGCAGCCTCCTCGAAAGGGGGACCCAGTACTTC. The chain couples TRBV9 to TRBJ2-5; possible D gene TRBD1, 5 bases. Trimming left V 4 bases short and J 7 bases short, with 14 bases between. The CDR3 is 13 amino acids. Germline CDR1 and CDR2: SGDLS and YYNGEE.

The chain employs TRBV25-1 and TRBJ1-1; 8 bases match TRBD1. The V and J ends lost 6 bases and 3 bases, in that order; junction bases with no gene match: 9. The CDR3 runs 15 residues. Germline lookup yields CDR1 MGHDK and CDR2 SYGVNS. In DNA, the CDR3 is TGTGCCAGCAGCCTTCGGACAGGGAGGGACACTGAAGCTTTCTTT. It translates to CASSLRTGRDTEAFF.

This clonotype was found many times. The chain recombines TRBV5-1 with TRBJ1-2, with 7 bases fitting TRBD1. Looked up from germline, CDR1 is SGHRS and CDR2 is YFSETQ. The CDR3 sequence is 16 residues long. V was clipped by 0 bases and J by 5 bases; unmatched bases: 10. The CDR3 loop reads CASSLVGTDNGYGYTF. CDR3 nucleotides: TGCGCCAGCAGCTTGGTCGGGACAGACAACGGGTATGGCTACACCTTC. Full variable domain (remainder filled in from reference TRBV5-1 and TRBJ1-2): KAGVTQTPRYLIKTRGQQVTLSCSPISGHRSVSWYQQTPGQGLQFLFEYFSETQRNKGNFPGRFSGRQFSNSRSEMNVSTLELGDSALYLCASSLVGTDNGYGYTFGSGTRLTVV.

This clonotype was seen only a few times. J is TRBJ1-6 and V is TRBV2; 8 positions agree with TRBD1. The CDR3 length is 16 residues. V lost 6 bases to trimming and J lost 7 bases; unmatched junction nucleotides: 11. CDR1 and CDR2 (germline): SNHLY, FYNNEI. As DNA, the CDR3 is TGTGCCAGCAGAAAGATTTACAGGGGGAAGAATTCACCCCTCCACTTT. Translated, it gives CASRKIYRGKNSPLHF.

The V gene is TRBV7-9, the J gene TRBJ2-7; possible D gene TRBD2, 6 bases. The germline V gene has CDR1 SEHNR and CDR2 FQNEAQ (reference sequence). With 1 base removed from V and 4 bases from J, the gap between germline ends came to 20 bases. The CDR3 sequence is 17 residues long. Here the CDR3 DNA reads TGTGCCAGCAGCTTAGATGGGGGGACGCGGGTCTCGTACGAGCAGTACTTC. Translated, it gives CASSLDGGTRVSYEQYF.

This chain joins TRBV7-9 and TRBJ1-2; TRBD1 might be the D (5 bases). CDR3 length: 13 amino acids. Trimming pared 3 bases from V and 4 bases from J, leaving 9 bases between. In germline, CDR1 is SEHNR, CDR2 FQNEAQ (reference sequence). CDR3 sequence: CASSFAGSYGYTF. The CDR3 nucleotides read TGTGCCAGCAGCTTTGCAGGGTCCTATGGCTACACCTTC.

This chain joins TRBV5-4 and TRBJ2-7, with unresolved D. V lost 5 bases to trimming and J lost 6 bases, with 21 bases between them. This CDR3 contains 15 residues. CDR1 and CDR2 (germline): SGHNT, YYREEE (reference sequence). CDR3 nucleotide sequence: TGTGCCAGCAGTCCCAACCACGGCCACCCATCCGAGCAGTACTTC. Translating gives CASSPNHGHPSEQYF.

This clonotype was counted between two and nine times. The chain carries TRBV20-1 and TRBJ1-1; maybe TRBD1 (6 bases). The germline gives CDR1 DFQATT, CDR2 SNEGSKA (reference sequence). CDR3 length: 13 amino acids. The ends were cut back, 0 bases at V and 4 bases at J, with 9 bases in the middle. The CDR3 sequence is CSARDRGATEAFF. The CDR3 nucleotides read TGCAGTGCTAGAGACAGGGGAGCCACTGAAGCTTTCTTT.

The J gene is TRBJ1-2, the V gene TRBV9; D perhaps matches TRBD1 (6 bases). The CDR3 contains 13 residues. Germline CDR1 SGDLS, CDR2 YYNGEE. The V end lost 5 bases, the J end lost 6 bases, and 14 bases lay between the germline ends. DNA of the CDR3: TGTGCCAGCAGTTACTGGCAGGGGAATGGCTACACCTTC. Translated, it gives CASSYWQGNGYTF.

This clonotype was counted ten times or more. The chain uses TRBV2 and TRBJ1-5; TRBD1 agrees at 7 bases. The germline CDR1 and CDR2 sequences are SNHLY and FYNNEI. With 4 bases clipped from V and 4 bases from J, the junction kept 7 bases outside the gene matches. The CDR3 spans 15 residues. The CDR3 spells CASSVLRGQNQPQHF. For the CDR3, the DNA is TGTGCCAGCAGTGTCTTGAGGGGGCAGAATCAGCCCCAGCATTTT.

In this sample, this clonotype turned up many times. The rearrangement links TRBV14 to TRBJ1-2, with TRBD1 matching over 8 bases. This CDR3 is 15 amino acids long. Unmatched junction bases numbered 10, after V lost 1 base and J lost 9 bases. The germline V gene encodes CDR1 SGHDN and CDR2 FVKESK. In DNA form, the CDR3 reads TGTGCCAGCAGCCAAGGGGACCGGGACAGGACCCGCTACACCTTC. Translating gives CASSQGDRDRTRYTF.

This chain uses TRBV10-2 with TRBJ1-3, with D maybe TRBD1 (5 bases). The CDR3 is 17 residues long. Trimming took 2 bases from V and 2 from J, leaving 16 bases between them. CDR1 and CDR2 from the germline V gene are WSHSY and SAAADI. The CDR3 is CASSERGDSGAGNTIYF. CDR3 sequence (DNA): TGCGCCAGCAGTGAGAGAGGGGATTCTGGGGCTGGAAACACCATATATTTT.

This clonotype appeared a few times. This chain joins TRBV2 and TRBJ2-5, with D maybe TRBD2 (5 bases). V shed 4 bases and J shed 5 bases, with 17 bases lying between them. The CDR3 length is 15 residues. The germline V gene has CDR1 SNHLY and CDR2 FYNNEI. This CDR3 is CASSGRLAGEETQYF. DNA for the CDR3: TGTGCCAGCAGTGGCCGGCTAGCTGGGGAGGAGACCCAGTACTTC. The whole variable domain, filled in from reference TRBV2 and TRBJ2-5, reads EPEVTQTPSHQVTQMGQEVILRCVPISNHLYFYWYRQILGQKVEFLVSFYNNEISEKSEIFDDQFSVERPDGSNFTLKIRSTKLEDSAMYFCASSGRLAGEETQYFGPGTRLLVL.

Ten or more counts support this clonotype. The chain links TRBV7-9 to TRBJ1-6; D is uncertain. In germline, CDR1 is SEHNR, CDR2 FQNEAQ (reference sequence). This CDR3 has 14 residues. With 1 base removed from V and 6 bases from J, the gap between germline ends came to 7 bases. The CDR3 region has the DNA TGTGCCAGCAGCTTAGGGTTGACTAATTCACCCCTCCACTTT. Its protein is CASSLGLTNSPLHF.

V and J are TRBV2 and TRBJ1-1; D is ambiguous. CDR1 is SNHLY, CDR2 FYNNEI, per germline. The ends were cut back, 2 bases at V and 7 bases at J, with 11 bases in the middle. CDR3 length: 13 amino acids. This CDR3 is CASSERTVNEAFF. In nucleotides, the CDR3 is TGTGCCAGCAGTGAAAGAACAGTGAATGAAGCTTTCTTT.

The chain employs TRBV7-2 and TRBJ2-5; 8 nucleotides match TRBD2. CDR3 length: 17 residues. The V gene's germline CDR1 is SGHTA and CDR2 FQGNSA. V dropped 5 bases and J dropped 4; count of bases not matched to a gene: 15. The CDR3 spells CASSRIIAGINPETQYF. The CDR3 DNA follows: TGTGCCAGCAGCCGTATAATAGCGGGGATAAACCCAGAGACCCAGTACTTC.

In regard to this clonotype: This CDR3 fails to terminate in the conserved phenylalanine or tryptophan, so it likely reflects a read error. Because the CDR3's place on the DNA is in doubt, the DNA is left out and the CDR3 is given as listed by TCRdb. This chain joins TRBV9 and TRBJ1-1. Counting both end residues, the CDR3 totals 8 amino acids. The germline CDR1 and CDR2 sequences are SGDLS and YYNGEE. The CDR3 region is CASSGSSS.